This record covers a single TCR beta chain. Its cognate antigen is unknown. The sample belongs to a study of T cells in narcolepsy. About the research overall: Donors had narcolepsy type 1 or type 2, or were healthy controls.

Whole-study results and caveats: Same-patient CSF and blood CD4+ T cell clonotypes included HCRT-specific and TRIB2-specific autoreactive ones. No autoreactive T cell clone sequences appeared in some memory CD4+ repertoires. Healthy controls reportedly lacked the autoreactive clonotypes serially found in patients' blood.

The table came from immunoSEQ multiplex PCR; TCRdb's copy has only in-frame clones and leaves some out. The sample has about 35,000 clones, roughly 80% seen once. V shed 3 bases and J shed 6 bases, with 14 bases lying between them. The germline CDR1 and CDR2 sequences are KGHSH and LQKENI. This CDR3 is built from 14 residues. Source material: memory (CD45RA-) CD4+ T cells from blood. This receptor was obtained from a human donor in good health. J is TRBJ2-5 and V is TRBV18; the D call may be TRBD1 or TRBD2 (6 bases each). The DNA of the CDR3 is TGTGCCAGCTCACCCTGGGGGGCTCGGAAGACCCAGTACTTC. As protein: CASSPWGARKTQYF.